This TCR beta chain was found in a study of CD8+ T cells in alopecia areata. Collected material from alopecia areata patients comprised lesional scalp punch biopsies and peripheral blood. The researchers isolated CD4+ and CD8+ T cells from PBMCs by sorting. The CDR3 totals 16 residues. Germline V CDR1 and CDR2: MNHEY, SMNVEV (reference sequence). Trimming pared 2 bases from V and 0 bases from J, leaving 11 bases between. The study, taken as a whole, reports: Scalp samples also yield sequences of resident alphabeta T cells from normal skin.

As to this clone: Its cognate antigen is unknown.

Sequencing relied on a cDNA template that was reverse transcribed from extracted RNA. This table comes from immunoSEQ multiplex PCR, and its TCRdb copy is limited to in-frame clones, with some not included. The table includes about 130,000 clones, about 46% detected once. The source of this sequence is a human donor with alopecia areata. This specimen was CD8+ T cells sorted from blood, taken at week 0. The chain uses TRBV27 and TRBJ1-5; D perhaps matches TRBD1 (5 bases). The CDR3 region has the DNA TGTGCCAGCAGTTTAGGGACGGCGTATAGCAATCAGCCCCAGCATTTT. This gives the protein CASSLGTAYSNQPQHF.